The rows below give T cell receptor beta chains drawn from one sample of a study of shared clonotypes between healthy human individuals. Method: immunoSEQ multiplex PCR; TCRdb's copy keeps in-frame clones and lacks some. This sample has some 1.5 million clones, with 95% to 99% found just once. Material: naive CD4+ T cells sorted from blood. The receptors here all came from a man aged 25-45 years in good health. The CDR3 runs from the conserved cysteine through the conserved F or W. D genes are given only for firm matches. Clone size appears in some rows only: once, few, many, or a class for an expanded clone.

j_gene,abundance,d_gene,v_gene,CDR3nt,CDR3aa
TRBJ2-7,-,-,TRBV28,TGTGCCAGCAGTACAATCTACGAGCAGTACTTC,CASSTIYEQYF
TRBJ2-7,-,TRBD2,TRBV6-1,TGTGCCAGCAGTGTTGCTAGCGGGAGAGGCTACGAGCAGTACTTC,CASSVASGRGYEQYF
TRBJ1-4,-,TRBD1,TRBV7-9,TGTGCCAGCAGCAGGACCGGGACAGCGAATGAAAAACTGTTTTTT,CASSRTGTANEKLFF
TRBJ2-7,-,TRBD1,TRBV19,TGTGCCAGTAGCCGGGACAGCCTTACCGACGAGCAGTACTTC,CASSRDSLTDEQYF
TRBJ2-7,-,-,TRBV4-2,TGTGCCAGCAGCCAAGCGACTGAAGAGCAGTACTTC,CASSQATEEQYF
TRBJ2-1,-,TRBD1,TRBV30,TGTGCTATCTTAAGACAAGGACAGGGACGGGATAATGAGCAGTTCTTC,CAILRQGQGRDNEQFF
TRBJ2-5,-,-,TRBV5-5,TGTGCCAGCAGCCAAGATACAGGGAGTTCCTTGGAGACCCAGTACTTC,CASSQDTGSSLETQYF
TRBJ2-3,-,-,TRBV7-2,TGTGCCAGCAGTCGGGGGCGGAGCACAGATACGCAGTATTTT,CASSRGRSTDTQYF
TRBJ2-3,once,TRBD2,TRBV7-9,TGTGCCAGCAGCTCCGGCCTGGTAGCGGGAGTACGTAAAGATACGCAGTATTTT,CASSSGLVAGVRKDTQYF
TRBJ2-1,-,TRBD2,TRBV5-4,TGTGCCAGCGGTCTAGCGGGAGGGCCCAAATACAATGAGCAGTTCTTC,CASGLAGGPKYNEQFF
TRBJ2-7,-,-,TRBV6-5,TGTGCCAGCAGCCGACCGACTGGGTCCTACGAGCAGTACTTC,CASSRPTGSYEQYF
TRBJ2-2,-,-,TRBV10-2,TGCGCCAGCAGGAACCTACCGGGCCCCAACACCGGGGAGCTGTTTTTT,CASRNLPGPNTGELFF
TRBJ2-1,once,-,TRBV7-3,TGTGCCAGCAGCGTTAGCTACTCCTACAATGAGCAGTTCTTC,CASSVSYSYNEQFF
TRBJ2-7,once,-,TRBV7-2,TGTGCCAGCAGCTTAGATGGCGGGGTCTACGAGCAGTACTTC,CASSLDGGVYEQYF